The 26 T cell receptor beta chains reported below all come from one sample, sequenced in a study of blood T cell repertoires in COVID-19 (dated by TCRdb to the early 2020s). Libraries were made using the immunoSEQ multiplex PCR assay. Held by TCRdb, this immuneACCESS table contains in-frame sequences only and omits some clones. Under half of the omission traces to an unresolved V gene where checked; the cause of the rest is unknown. The sample table contains approximately 190,000 clones; only one count was recorded for about 86% of them. 20% to 25% of the sample goes to the ten largest clones. The specimen sequenced was PBMCs or T cells enriched from blood (not recorded which). These receptor sequences come from a woman aged 40 to 55 in a cohort exposed to, infected with or recovered from COVID-19 (not recorded which).

This clone is a singleton in its sample. This chain links TRBV7-8 with TRBJ2-3; 9 nucleotides match TRBD1. Germline values: CDR1 SGHVS, CDR2 FQNEAQ. V shed 5 bases and J 1 base; nucleotides not matched to a gene: 4. This CDR3 comprises 15 residues. DNA for the CDR3: TGTGCCAGCAGCGCCCACAGGGGGCGCACAGATACGCAGTATTTT. Encoded protein: CASSAHRGRTDTQYF. Drawing the rest from reference TRBV7-8 and TRBJ2-3, the complete variable domain is GAGVSQSPRYKVAKRGQDVALRCDPISGHVSLFWYQQALGQGPEFLTYFQNEAQLDKSGLPSDRFFAERPEGSVSTLKIQRTQQEDSAVYLCASSAHRGRTDTQYFGPGTRLTVL.

V gene TRBV11-2 combines with J gene TRBJ1-1, with D possibly being TRBD1 (5 bases). V lost 5 bases and J 0 bases, leaving 13 bases between the germline ends. Germline V gene lookup returns CDR1 SGHAT and CDR2 FQNNGV. The CDR3 is made up of 15 amino acids. The CDR3 coding sequence is TGTGCCAGCAGCGCACCAGGGCGGATGAACACTGAAGCTTTCTTT. Its translation is CASSAPGRMNTEAFF.

The CDR3 sequence: CASSPGTGGRSPLHF. CDR3 DNA: TGCGCCAGCAGCCCGGGGACAGGGGGAAGGTCACCCCTCCACTTT. The rearrangement joins TRBV4-1 to TRBJ1-6, with TRBD1 matching 11 bases. Germline values: CDR1 MGHRA, CDR2 YSYEKL. This CDR3 spans 15 amino acids. V shed 4 bases and J 10 bases; nucleotides not matched to a gene: 6.

The chain links TRBV19 to TRBJ2-5; D gene unclear. CDR1 LNHDA and CDR2 SQIVND come from the germline V gene (reference sequence). Trimming took 3 bases from V and 5 from J, leaving 13 bases between them. The CDR3 loop spans 14 amino acids. This CDR3 is CASSIEANPETQYF. The CDR3 coding sequence is TGTGCCAGTAGTATTGAAGCGAATCCGGAGACCCAGTACTTC. Full variable domain (rest looked up from reference TRBV19 and TRBJ2-5): DGGITQSPKYLFRKEGQNVTLSCEQNLNHDAMYWYRQDPGQGLRLIYYSQIVNDFQKGDIAEGYSVSREKKESFPLTVTSAQKNPTAFYLCASSIEANPETQYFGPGTRLLVL.

V and J are TRBV29-1 and TRBJ2-1; TRBD2 matches 8 bases. J gave up 8 bases and V 5 bases, and 8 bases lay outside the gene matches. This CDR3 comprises 13 residues. Germline V gene data show CDR1 as SQVTM and CDR2 as ANQGSEA. This CDR3 is CSVPSGSRDEQFF. CDR3 DNA sequence: TGCAGCGTTCCAAGCGGGAGCAGAGATGAGCAGTTCTTC.

The chain employs TRBV29-1 and TRBJ2-4, with TRBD1 matching over 7 bases. Germline CDR1 and CDR2: SQVTM and ANQGSEA. The CDR3 has 13 amino acids. Trimming removed 3 bases from V and 4 bases from J; junction bases left unmatched: 3. CDR3 loop: CSVETGSKNIQYF. The CDR3 bases are TGCAGCGTTGAGACAGGGTCTAAAAACATTCAGTACTTC.

This rearrangement joins TRBV9 to TRBJ2-3, with 12 bases identical to TRBD2. Trimming at V came to 0 bases and at J to 3 bases, leaving 2 bases not matched to a gene. CDR1 and CDR2 (germline): SGDLS, YYNGEE. This CDR3 has 16 amino acids. CDR3 bases: TGTGCCAGCAGCGTAGGGACTAGCGGGGATACAGATACGCAGTATTTT. Amino acids: CASSVGTSGDTDTQYF.

V usage is TRBV29-1 and J usage is TRBJ2-7; 8 bases match TRBD1. CDR3 length: 12 residues. The germline CDR1 and CDR2 sequences are SQVTM and ANQGSEA. The V segment lost 6 bases and the J segment 1 base; nucleotides outside the gene matches: 2. In DNA, the CDR3 is TGCAGCGTCTGGACAGGGTCCTACGAGCAGTACTTC. Its protein is CSVWTGSYEQYF.

The genes are TRBV7-8 and TRBJ2-1; 8 bases align to TRBD1. V gave up 5 bases and J gave up 3 bases; unmatched junction bases: 9. Per germline, CDR1 SGHVS and CDR2 FQNEAQ. The CDR3 is 16 residues long. The CDR3 coding sequence is TGTGCCAGCAGCGGGCGCAGGGGGCCAATCTACAATGAGCAGTTCTTC. This translates into CASSGRRGPIYNEQFF.

This clone was found once. V and J are TRBV28 and TRBJ1-5, with D perhaps TRBD1 (6 bases). Trimming left V 7 bases short and J 6 bases short, with 16 bases between. The CDR3 consists of 14 residues. Germline CDR1 reads MDHEN; CDR2 reads SYDVKM. For the CDR3, the DNA is TGTGCCAGCATGCGACAGGACGAGGTTCAGCCCCAGCATTTT. Translated: CASMRQDEVQPQHF.

The rearrangement links TRBV9 to TRBJ1-6, with a tentative D call TRBD1 (5 bases). Trimming pared 3 bases from V and 0 bases from J, leaving 10 bases between. CDR3 length: 16 residues. Germline CDR1 SGDLS, CDR2 YYNGEE. CDR3 DNA: TGTGCCAGCAGCGGACAGATGAGCTCCTATAATTCACCCCTCCACTTT. Its translation: CASSGQMSSYNSPLHF.

The chain couples TRBV7-6 to TRBJ2-2; 12 nucleotides match TRBD1. Germline V CDR1 and CDR2: SGHVS, FNYEAQ. This CDR3 has 15 amino acids. The J segment lost 7 bases and the V segment lost 3 bases, leaving 3 bases of the junction unmatched. DNA of the CDR3: TGTGCCAGCAGCTTGGGACAGGGGGCGGTCGGGGAGCTGTTTTTT. Its protein is CASSLGQGAVGELFF.

This rearrangement joins TRBV27 to TRBJ1-2; D uncertain. The CDR3 is 12 residues long. V was cut by 8 bases and J by 8 bases, with 15 bases left in between. Germline assignment: CDR1 MNHEY and CDR2 SMNVEV (reference sequence). The CDR3 spells CASGLNHWGYTF. The CDR3 nucleotides read TGTGCCAGCGGCCTTAACCATTGGGGCTACACCTTC.

The rearrangement uses TRBV28 and TRBJ2-1; TRBD2 agrees at 10 bases. V dropped 3 bases and J dropped 5; count of bases not matched to a gene: 4. Germline CDR1 is MDHEN and CDR2 is SYDVKM. The CDR3 contains 15 residues. The CDR3 coding sequence is TGTGCCAGCAGTTTCTGGCTAGCGGGGGACAATGAGCAGTTCTTC. This translates into CASSFWLAGDNEQFF. Based on the CDR3 plus reference TRBV28 and TRBJ2-1, the full variable domain is DVKVTQSSRYLVKRTGEKVFLECVQDMDHENMFWYRQDPGLGLRLIYFSYDVKMKEKGDIPEGYSVSREKKERFSLILESASTNQTSMYLCASSFWLAGDNEQFFGPGTRLTVL.

This clone has a handful of counts. This chain uses TRBV11-3 with TRBJ1-5, with 9 nucleotides matching TRBD1. Germline values: CDR1 SGHNT, CDR2 YENEEA. The CDR3 totals 14 residues. With 3 bases clipped from V and 6 bases from J, the junction kept 3 bases outside the gene matches. The CDR3 loop is CASSLGQGPQPQHF. The DNA for the CDR3 is TGTGCCAGCAGCTTGGGACAGGGACCTCAGCCCCAGCATTTT.

This clone occurred once. The rearrangement links TRBV27 to TRBJ1-1; 10 nucleotides line up with TRBD1. The CDR3 has 13 residues. The germline V gene has CDR1 MNHEY and CDR2 SMNVEV (reference sequence). Trimming cost V 5 bases and J 10 bases; bases outside gene matches: 7. CDR3 sequence: CASSVGGTGAAFF. DNA of the CDR3: TGTGCCAGCAGTGTTGGCGGGACAGGGGCAGCTTTCTTT.

V usage is TRBV4-3 and J usage is TRBJ2-2, with a weak D call TRBD1 (6 bases). Trimming removed 1 base from V and 0 bases from J, with 9 bases in between. CDR1 LGHNA and CDR2 YSLEER come from the germline V gene. The CDR3 is 16 residues long. In nucleotides, the CDR3 is TGCGCCAGCAGCCAAGCGGGGACAACGAACACCGGGGAGCTGTTTTTT. Translation gives CASSQAGTTNTGELFF.

The rearrangement joins TRBV28 to TRBJ2-1; 7 bases align to TRBD1. Germline values: CDR1 MDHEN, CDR2 SYDVKM. The CDR3 is 12 amino acids. Germline trimming cut 6 bases from V and 8 bases from J; bases unmatched to any gene: 4. CDR3 DNA sequence: TGTGCCAGCAGAGAGGGGGCCCATGAGCAGTTCTTC. Protein: CASREGAHEQFF.

The gene calls are TRBV10-3 and TRBJ2-7, with 7 nucleotides matching TRBD2. Unmatched junction bases numbered 3, after V lost 0 bases and J lost 1 base. Germline assignment: CDR1 ENHRY and CDR2 SYGVKD. CDR3 length: 15 residues. The CDR3 nucleotides are TGTGCCATCAGTGAGTCTAGCGGGTTGTCCTACGAGCAGTACTTC. It codes for CAISESSGLSYEQYF.

The chain links TRBV11-2 to TRBJ2-5, with 8 nucleotides matching TRBD1. The CDR3 spans 15 residues. The germline CDR1 and CDR2 sequences are SGHAT and FQNNGV. V lost 2 bases and J lost 5; bases outside the gene matches: 7. The CDR3 loop is CASSLNSGGRETQYF. The CDR3 DNA sequence: TGTGCCAGCAGCTTAAATTCAGGGGGCCGGGAGACCCAGTACTTC. The full variable domain, rest sourced from reference TRBV11-2 and TRBJ2-5, is EAGVAQSPRYKIIEKRQSVAFWCNPISGHATLYWYQQILGQGPKLLIQFQNNGVVDDSQLPKDRFSAERLKGVDSTLKIQPAKLEDSAVYLCASSLNSGGRETQYFGPGTRLLVL.

This clone was seen once. The chain has TRBV18 and TRBJ1-2; D gene ambiguous. Between the trimmed V and J ends, which lost 3 bases and 3 bases, there was a span of 8 bases. The CDR3 sequence is 13 residues long. Germline loops: CDR1 KGHSH, CDR2 LQKENI. The CDR3, as DNA: TGTGCCAGCTCACCGAAGGAGTACTATGGCTACACCTTC. It translates to CASSPKEYYGYTF.

The chain combines TRBV10-3 with TRBJ2-6, with D possibly TRBD1 on 5 matching bases. The germline V and J ends were trimmed by 4 bases and 4 bases, with 11 bases remaining between them. Germline lookup yields CDR1 ENHRY and CDR2 SYGVKD. This CDR3 has 15 amino acids. CDR3 in DNA: TGTGCCATCAGTGCACAGGTGACCGGGGCCAACGTCCTGACTTTC. This encodes CAISAQVTGANVLTF.

This clone showed up just a few times. V usage is TRBV6-4 and J usage is TRBJ2-2; the D is unclear. V lost 0 bases, J lost 7 bases, and 6 bases lay in between. Germline loops: CDR1 MRHNA, CDR2 SNTAGT. This CDR3 is 13 amino acids long. The CDR3 spells CASSDSEYGELFF. The CDR3 DNA reads as TGTGCCAGCAGTGACTCTGAGTACGGGGAGCTGTTTTTT.

In its sample, this clone was seen once. The chain is built from TRBV7-9 and TRBJ2-1; TRBD1 agrees at 10 bases. The length of the CDR3 is 15 residues. V lost 5 bases to trimming and J lost 3 bases; unmatched junction nucleotides: 4. Germline CDR1 SEHNR, CDR2 FQNEAQ (reference sequence). The CDR3 is CASSVGTGVYNEQFF. CDR3 DNA sequence: TGTGCCAGCAGCGTAGGGACAGGGGTCTACAATGAGCAGTTCTTC.

In this sample, this clone turned up a few times. The chain carries TRBV11-2 and TRBJ1-1; D is uncertain. Germline CDR1 is SGHAT and CDR2 is FQNNGV. The length of the CDR3 is 14 residues. V was trimmed by 7 bases and J by 3 bases, leaving 15 bases between them. Here the CDR3 DNA reads TGTGCCAGCAAGGAGGTCAAGAGGGACACTGAAGCTTTCTTT. Amino acid sequence: CASKEVKRDTEAFF.

The chain is built from TRBV24-1 and TRBJ1-1; 11 bases match TRBD1. V gave up 8 bases and J gave up 3 bases; unmatched junction bases: 13. This CDR3 has 17 residues. The germline gives CDR1 KGHDR, CDR2 SFDVKD. CDR3 sequence: CATKKPGQGDRDTEAFF. The CDR3 DNA follows: TGTGCCACCAAAAAACCGGGACAGGGGGACCGTGACACTGAAGCTTTCTTT.